The rows below give T cell receptor beta chains drawn from one sample of a study of yellow fever vaccine responses in identical twins. TCRdb passed the RT-PCR reads through MiXCR, listing each CDR3 protein once. The sample lists about 18,000 distinct CDR3 sequences, 61% seen once, with 6.5% to 8.5% in the top ten. Sequences were derived from T cells from blood (PBMCs), unsorted or a sorted subset (not recorded which), sampled before or after yellow fever vaccination (not recorded which). The receptors derive from a woman aged 18-29 years who received the yellow fever vaccine. CDR3s include the opening cysteine and the closing phenylalanine or tryptophan. A D gene is named only where the DNA matches it firmly. The size of a clone is reported for some rows only, either as once, few or many, or as a class for expanded clones.

CDR3 | DNA | J | V | D | length | size
CASSLIPGGTGWATEAFF | TGTGCCAGCAGCCTCATCCCCGGAGGGACAGGGTGGGCCACTGAAGCTTTCTTT | TRBJ1-1 | TRBV11-3 | TRBD1 | 18 | -
CASSQDSATEAFF | TGTGCCAGCAGCCAAGATTCTGCCACTGAAGCTTTCTTT | TRBJ1-1 | TRBV4-2 | - | 13 | few
CASSRQGLMNTEAFF | TGTGCCAGCAGCCGACAGGGATTAATGAACACTGAAGCTTTCTTT | TRBJ1-1 | TRBV11-2 | TRBD1 | 15 | -
CASSRGLNDRNSPLHF | TGTGCCAGCAGCCGCGGGCTGAACGATCGTAATTCACCCCTCCACTTT | TRBJ1-6 | TRBV3-1 | - | 16 | -
CSGLNQPQHF | TGCAGCGGCCTTAATCAGCCCCAGCATTTT | TRBJ1-5 | TRBV29-1 | - | 10 | -
CASSLMGWKGKNTEAFF | TGTGCCAGCAGTTTAATGGGGTGGAAGGGGAAGAACACTGAAGCTTTCTTT | TRBJ1-1 | TRBV12-3/TRBV12-4 | - | 17 | -
CASSYISSEQFF | TGTGCCAGCAGTTACATAAGTTCTGAGCAGTTCTTC | TRBJ2-1 | TRBV6-5 | - | 12 | -
CSAAGGTDTQYF | TGCAGTGCCGCGGGTGGGACAGATACGCAGTATTTT | TRBJ2-3 | TRBV20-1 | - | 12 | few
CASSRRTGTESGYTF | TGTGCCAGTAGTCGAAGGACCGGGACAGAATCTGGCTACACCTTC | TRBJ1-2 | TRBV19 | TRBD1 | 15 | -
CASSQLAEAYNEQFF | TGTGCCAGCAGCCAACTAGCAGAAGCTTACAATGAGCAGTTCTTC | TRBJ2-1 | TRBV4-2 | - | 15 | -
CSADGQGGTDTQYF | TGCAGTGCAGACGGACAGGGCGGGACAGATACGCAGTATTTT | TRBJ2-3 | TRBV20-1 | TRBD1 | 14 | -
CASSLAVPNYGYTF | TGTGCCAGCAGCTTAGCGGTTCCTAACTATGGCTACACCTTC | TRBJ1-2 | TRBV7-2 | - | 14 | -
CASYAPGQGMYTEAFF | TGTGCCAGTTATGCTCCGGGACAGGGGATGTACACTGAAGCTTTCTTT | TRBJ1-1 | TRBV28 | TRBD1 | 16 | -
CASSKTLAEQNYEQYF | TGCGCCAGCAGCAAAACGCTAGCGGAGCAAAACTACGAGCAGTACTTC | TRBJ2-7 | TRBV5-1 | TRBD2 | 16 | -
CASSISKDEQFF | TGTGCCAGTAGTATTAGTAAAGATGAGCAGTTCTTC | TRBJ2-1 | TRBV19 | - | 12 | -
CASSKNRLSGNGGQPQHF | TGTGCCAGCAGCAAAAACCGTTTATCAGGGAATGGGGGGCAGCCCCAGCATTTT | TRBJ1-5 | TRBV11-3 | - | 18 | -
CASSEEGQGGNEQFF | TGTGCCAGCAGTGAGGAGGGACAAGGGGGGAATGAGCAGTTCTTC | TRBJ2-1 | TRBV6-1 | - | 15 | -
CASSPGGITESDTQYF | TGTGCCAGCAGCCCCGGTGGCATAACCGAATCAGATACGCAGTATTTT | TRBJ2-3 | TRBV7-3 | - | 16 | few
CASSYSNSNTEAFF | TGTGCCAGCAGTTACTCGAACAGCAACACTGAAGCTTTCTTT | TRBJ1-1 | TRBV6-6 | - | 14 | -
CAIMGEASGNTIYF | TGTGCCATCATGGGGGAGGCGAGTGGAAACACCATATATTTT | TRBJ1-3 | TRBV10-3 | - | 14 | medium-sized
CATSRASSGPDTQYF | TGTGCCACCAGCAGAGCCTCTAGTGGTCCAGATACGCAGTATTTT | TRBJ2-3 | TRBV15 | - | 15 | -
CASSARGINYEQYF | TGTGCCAGCAGCGCGCGAGGGATAAATTACGAGCAGTACTTC | TRBJ2-7 | TRBV5-5 | - | 14 | -
CASSLEARPNTEAFF | TGTGCCAGCAGCTTAGAGGCACGGCCGAACACTGAAGCTTTCTTT | TRBJ1-1 | TRBV11-3 | - | 15 | -
CASSGQGDNEQFF | TGTGCCAGCAGCGGACAGGGAGACAATGAGCAGTTCTTC | TRBJ2-1 | TRBV11-1 | TRBD1 | 13 | -
CASSVAGASNYGYTF | TGTGCCAGCAGCGTAGCAGGGGCCTCCAACTATGGCTACACCTTC | TRBJ1-2 | TRBV11-3 | - | 15 | few
CVVKREVDEQFF | TGCGTCGTCAAGCGGGAGGTCGATGAGCAGTTCTTC | TRBJ2-1 | TRBV20-1 | TRBD2 | 12 | -
CASKWGRAANTEAFF | TGTGCCAGTAAGTGGGGACGGGCCGCGAACACTGAAGCTTTCTTT | TRBJ1-1 | TRBV19 | - | 15 | -
CASSPPSAAPANTQYF | TGTGCCAGCAGCCCCCCGTCAGCTGCCCCGGCCAATACGCAGTATTTT | TRBJ2-3 | TRBV11-3 | - | 16 | -
CASSDYRGSGNTIYF | TGTGCCAGCAGTGACTACAGGGGATCTGGAAACACCATATATTTT | TRBJ1-3 | TRBV2 | TRBD1 | 15 | -
CSVPKSGTGDTGELFF | TGCAGCGTCCCCAAAAGTGGGACAGGGGACACCGGGGAGCTGTTTTTT | TRBJ2-2 | TRBV29-1 | TRBD1 | 16 | -
CASSLSGVVNYGYTF | TGTGCCAGCAGTTTATCGGGGGTAGTGAACTATGGCTACACCTTC | TRBJ1-2 | TRBV27 | - | 15 | -
CAISATGGEYNEQFF | TGTGCCATCAGTGCCACAGGGGGAGAATACAATGAGCAGTTCTTC | TRBJ2-1 | TRBV10-3 | TRBD1 | 15 | few
CSARDENIQYF | TGCAGCGCCAGAGACGAAAACATTCAGTACTTC | TRBJ2-4 | TRBV29-1 | - | 11 | -
CSVEGSGGPNNEQFF | TGCAGCGTTGAGGGTAGCGGGGGCCCTAACAATGAGCAGTTCTTC | TRBJ2-1 | TRBV29-1 | TRBD2 | 15 | -
CASSWTLQETQYF | TGTGCCAGCAGCTGGACTCTCCAAGAGACCCAGTACTTC | TRBJ2-5 | TRBV7-6 | - | 13 | -
CASTLPGTDSETQYF | TGTGCCAGCACCCTCCCCGGGACCGACAGTGAGACCCAGTACTTC | TRBJ2-5 | TRBV28 | - | 15 | -
CASSSRNDEAFF | TGTGCCAGCAGTTCCAGGAATGACGAAGCTTTCTTT | TRBJ1-1 | TRBV6-2/TRBV6-3 | - | 12 | -
CASSQDGMVDEQFF | TGTGCCAGCAGCCAAGATGGGATGGTCGATGAGCAGTTCTTC | TRBJ2-1 | TRBV4-2 | - | 14 | -
CASSYLTSGSETQYF | TGTGCCAGCAGTTATCTGACTAGCGGGAGTGAGACCCAGTACTTC | TRBJ2-5 | TRBV27 | TRBD2 | 15 | -
CSIHRGYDTEAFF | TGCAGCATCCACAGGGGGTACGACACTGAAGCTTTCTTT | TRBJ1-1 | TRBV29-1 | TRBD1 | 13 | few